A single sample is the source of the 19 T cell receptor beta chains below, sequenced in a study of OX40 agonist ivuxolimab in advanced cancers. Generated by immunoSEQ multiplex PCR, the TCRdb table keeps only in-frame clones and is missing some. The table includes under 100,000 clones, under 85% detected once. Here the sequenced sample was CD4+ or CD8+ T cells sorted from blood, taken in a trial of the OX40 agonist ivuxolimab. These TCRs come from an adult with an advanced solid tumor such as melanoma, head and neck, liver or kidney cancer.

The V and J genes are TRBV6-5 and TRBJ2-7, with a possible D match to TRBD1 (7 bases). The CDR3 has 15 amino acids. Per germline, CDR1 MNHEY and CDR2 SVGAGI. V was shortened by 1 base and J by 6 bases, with 16 bases between the two germline ends. The CDR3 region has the DNA TGTGCCAGCAGTTACTGGCAGGGGGGTTTTCGCGAGCAGTACTTC. Translating gives CASSYWQGGFREQYF.

The rearrangement joins TRBV10-3 to TRBJ2-5; no reliable D call. Looked up from germline, CDR1 is ENHRY and CDR2 is SYGVKD. CDR3 length: 14 amino acids. Trimming took 0 bases from V and 5 from J, leaving 10 bases between them. CDR3 nucleotides: TGTGCCATCAGTGAGTCGTCGCAGAGCGAGACCCAGTACTTC. This gives the protein CAISESSQSETQYF.

V is TRBV2 and J is TRBJ2-2; D gene unclear. V was clipped by 6 bases and J by 6 bases, with 11 bases between them. Germline V gene sequence: CDR1 SNHLY, CDR2 FYNNEI. The length of the CDR3 is 13 residues. The CDR3 bases are TGTGCCAGCAGAGGGTATTCGGCCGGGGAGCTGTTTTTT. Its protein product is CASRGYSAGELFF.

CDR3 sequence: CASALRGLFSGYTF. The CDR3 DNA reads as TGTGCCAGTGCCCTCCGGGGGTTGTTCTCGGGCTACACCTTC. The gene calls are TRBV19 and TRBJ1-2; TRBD1 might be the D (5 bases). The V end lost 8 bases, the J end lost 8 bases, and 21 bases lay between the germline ends. The CDR3 spans 14 residues. CDR1 LNHDA and CDR2 SQIVND come from the germline V gene (reference sequence).

This clone was seen a handful of times. The J gene is TRBJ1-1, the V gene TRBV10-3; D uncertain. The V end lost 2 bases, the J end lost 1 base, and 14 bases lay between the germline ends. The CDR3 runs 16 residues. Germline CDR1 and CDR2: ENHRY and SYGVKD. CDR3 sequence reads: CAISEIATAKNTEAFF. CDR3 DNA sequence: TGTGCCATCAGTGAGATAGCGACCGCTAAGAACACTGAAGCTTTCTTT.

This clone has a single count. The V call is TRBV7-2, the J call TRBJ1-3; maybe TRBD1 (6 bases). V shed 4 bases and J shed 1 base, with 11 bases lying between them. There are 15 residues in the CDR3. Germline values: CDR1 SGHTA, CDR2 FQGNSA. CDR3 nucleotide sequence: TGTGCCAGCAGCTCGGGACACGTTTCTGGAAACACCATATATTTT. Translated, it gives CASSSGHVSGNTIYF.

The chain combines TRBV5-1 with TRBJ2-3; 8 bases align to TRBD2. Per the germline V gene, CDR1 is SGHRS and CDR2 is YFSETQ. This CDR3 is built from 18 residues. J lost 2 bases, V lost 5 bases, and 16 bases had no gene match. The chain's CDR3 is CASSLLVLAGINTDTQYF. The CDR3 region has the DNA TGCGCCAGCAGTCTGCTTGTTTTAGCGGGGATAAACACAGATACGCAGTATTTT. Full variable domain (outside the CDR3, taken from reference TRBV5-1 and TRBJ2-3): KAGVTQTPRYLIKTRGQQVTLSCSPISGHRSVSWYQQTPGQGLQFLFEYFSETQRNKGNFPGRFSGRQFSNSRSEMNVSTLELGDSALYLCASSLLVLAGINTDTQYFGPGTRLTVL.

The rearrangement joins TRBV7-6 to TRBJ2-7; D remains unclear. This CDR3 spans 13 amino acids. CDR1 is SGHVS and CDR2 is FNYEAQ in the germline V gene. V lost 4 bases to trimming and J lost 6 bases, with 13 bases between them. CDR3 amino acids: CASSSLQVSEQYF. CDR3 bases: TGTGCCAGCAGCTCGTTGCAGGTTTCCGAGCAGTACTTC.

The sample holds one count of this clone. The chain joins TRBV6-5 to TRBJ1-2, with 7 bases fitting TRBD1. V lost 2 bases to trimming and J lost 10 bases; unmatched junction nucleotides: 13. Germline assignment: CDR1 MNHEY and CDR2 SVGAGI. The CDR3 runs to 15 residues. The CDR3 sequence: CASSYGRQGGGAYTF. For the CDR3, the DNA is TGTGCCAGCAGTTACGGTCGACAGGGTGGCGGAGCCTACACCTTC.

The J gene is TRBJ2-7, the V gene TRBV21-1; the tabulated D call, TRBD1, remains unverified against the DNA. TRBV21-1 has pseudogene status. The CDR3 runs to 12 residues. The CDR3 sequence: CALTGVHYEQYF. Here the CDR3 DNA reads TGTGCCCTTACAGGGGTTCACTACGAGCAGTACTTC.

This chain joins TRBV9 and TRBJ2-3; no clear D. The CDR3 spans 18 residues. V lost 4 bases to trimming and J lost 2 bases, with 23 bases between them. Per germline, CDR1 SGDLS and CDR2 YYNGEE. This chain's CDR3 is CASSKQDRQAVPTDTQYF. The CDR3 DNA sequence: TGTGCCAGCAGCAAACAAGACCGGCAGGCGGTTCCCACAGATACGCAGTATTTT.

This clone was detected only once. The J gene is TRBJ1-2, the V gene TRBV5-1; possibly TRBD1 for D (5 bases). V dropped 2 bases and J dropped 3 bases, with 11 bases sitting between them. Germline values: CDR1 SGHRS, CDR2 YFSETQ. CDR3 length equals 14 residues. CDR3 bases: TGCGCCAGCAGCTTTTCCGGGACGGACTATGGCTACACCTTC. It is translated as CASSFSGTDYGYTF. The variable domain in full, completed from reference TRBV5-1 and TRBJ1-2, reads KAGVTQTPRYLIKTRGQQVTLSCSPISGHRSVSWYQQTPGQGLQFLFEYFSETQRNKGNFPGRFSGRQFSNSRSEMNVSTLELGDSALYLCASSFSGTDYGYTFGSGTRLTVV.

The rearrangement joins TRBV5-1 to TRBJ1-2; a possible D gene is TRBD1 (6 bases). The length of the CDR3 is 16 residues. V was shortened by 0 bases and J by 3 bases, with 15 bases between the two germline ends. The germline V gene has CDR1 SGHRS and CDR2 YFSETQ. CDR3 nucleotides: TGCGCCAGCAGCTTGGCAGGGGACCGAGGAGACTATGGCTACACCTTC. This gives the protein CASSLAGDRGDYGYTF.

This clone was seen just once. The chain couples TRBV19 to TRBJ1-5; weak D call: TRBD1 (6 bases). There are 17 residues in the CDR3. Germline CDR1 reads LNHDA; CDR2 reads SQIVND (reference sequence). The V end lost 1 base, the J end lost 1 base, and 14 bases lay between the germline ends. The chain's CDR3 is CASSIGGGGISNQPQHF. CDR3 DNA sequence: TGTGCCAGTAGTATAGGAGGGGGGGGCATCAGCAATCAGCCCCAGCATTTT.

About this clone itself: One junction end disagrees with the germline gene, perhaps due to a read error. The chain has TRBV4-2 and TRBJ2-1; 13 bases are shared with TRBD2. CDR1 LGHNA and CDR2 YNFKEQ come from the germline V gene. The CDR3 sequence is 21 residues long. CDR3: CASTQDHGRLAGGVRGDEQFF. The CDR3, as DNA: TGTGCCAGCACCCAAGATCACGGGCGACTAGCGGGAGGAGTTCGGGGCGATGAGCAGTTCTTC.

The rearrangement uses TRBV2 and TRBJ1-2, with a weak D call TRBD1 (5 bases). The germline V gene encodes CDR1 SNHLY and CDR2 FYNNEI. This CDR3 is built from 15 residues. V was clipped by 7 bases and J by 5 bases, with 20 bases between them. CDR3 protein: CASTETASRLYGYTF. In DNA, the CDR3 is TGTGCCAGCACCGAGACAGCCTCGCGGCTATATGGCTACACCTTC.

The V gene is TRBV5-1, the J gene TRBJ2-3, with D perhaps TRBD2 (6 bases). Trimming took off 4 bases at V and 4 bases at J, with 16 bases between the two ends. CDR1 is SGHRS and CDR2 is YFSETQ in the germline V gene. The CDR3 sequence is 15 residues long. CDR3 loop: CASSAQGPGADTQYF. The CDR3 nucleotides are TGCGCCAGCAGCGCCCAGGGCCCGGGAGCAGATACGCAGTATTTT.

The chain employs TRBV19 and TRBJ1-5, with a possible D match to TRBD1 (6 bases). Per the germline V gene, CDR1 is LNHDA and CDR2 is SQIVND (reference sequence). With 5 bases removed from V and 4 bases from J, the gap between germline ends came to 9 bases. The CDR3 totals 13 residues. The CDR3 spells CASSGQLNQPQHF. CDR3 DNA: TGTGCCAGTAGTGGACAGCTTAATCAGCCCCAGCATTTT.

The V and J genes are TRBV5-1 and TRBJ1-2, with unresolved D. V was clipped by 5 bases and J by 4 bases, with 15 bases between them. The CDR3 has 14 amino acids. The germline V gene has CDR1 SGHRS and CDR2 YFSETQ. As DNA, the CDR3 is TGCGCCAGCAGATCGGACCGAGTACCCTATGGCTACACCTTC. Protein: CASRSDRVPYGYTF.